Listed below are T cell receptor beta chains from one sample, sequenced in a study of cytomegalovirus exposure and HLA in healthy donors. Libraries were prepared by immunoSEQ multiplex PCR; TCRdb keeps only in-frame clonotypes and omits some of them. In the table there are 150,000 or so clones, 73% of which are singletons. The specimen sequenced was PBMCs. The receptors originated from a woman aged 18-30 years in good health and CMV-seronegative. Both conserved end residues are part of each CDR3. A D gene is named only where the DNA matches it firmly. Expanded clones get a size class; other rows say once, few or many, or leave the size out.

clone size	J gene	D gene	V gene	CDR3 protein	CDR3 DNA
NA	TRBJ1-1	TRBD1	TRBV5-1	CASSRTGGERTEAFF	TGCGCCAGCAGCCGGACAGGGGGCGAGAGAACTGAAGCTTTCTTT
NA	TRBJ1-4	NA	TRBV7-9	CASSLGEADWDEKLFF	TGTGCCAGCAGCCTCGGGGAGGCCGATTGGGATGAAAAACTGTTTTTT
NA	TRBJ2-1	NA	TRBV11-1	CASSLVRADEQFF	TGTGCCAGCAGCTTAGTCAGGGCCGATGAGCAGTTCTTC
NA	TRBJ1-4	NA	TRBV15	CATSFRQATNEKLFF	TGTGCCACCAGCTTCCGACAAGCAACTAATGAAAAACTGTTTTTT
NA	TRBJ2-3	NA	TRBV25-1	CASSEYPGGPHTDTQYF	TGTGCCAGCAGTGAATATCCCGGGGGTCCCCACACAGATACGCAGTATTTT
NA	TRBJ1-2	NA	TRBV18	CASSYSLRDGDYGYTF	TGTGCCAGCTCATATTCTCTAAGAGACGGAGACTATGGCTACACCTTC
NA	TRBJ1-5	TRBD1	TRBV28	CASSRQGLDNQPQHF	TGTGCCAGCAGTCGACAGGGACTTGACAATCAGCCCCAGCATTTT
NA	TRBJ2-1	TRBD2	TRBV7-9	CASSFGTSGGYNEQFF	TGTGCCAGCAGCTTTGGGACTAGCGGGGGATACAATGAGCAGTTCTTC
NA	TRBJ1-5	NA	TRBV6-1	CASSEGQGVYSNQPQHF	TGTGCCAGCAGTGAGGGACAAGGGGTGTATAGCAATCAGCCCCAGCATTTT
few	TRBJ2-7	NA	TRBV4-3	CASSQDEVNSYEQYF	TGCGCCAGCAGCCAAGACGAGGTGAACTCCTACGAGCAGTACTTC
once	TRBJ1-1	TRBD1	TRBV7-9	CASSPGDRGISSEAFF	TGTGCCAGCAGCCCCGGTGACAGGGGGATTTCGTCTGAAGCTTTCTTT
NA	TRBJ2-2	TRBD2	TRBV30	CAWSVWASGIPGELFF	TGTGCCTGGAGTGTATGGGCTAGCGGGATACCCGGGGAGCTGTTTTTT
NA	TRBJ2-1	TRBD2	TRBV27	CASSSPGGANEQFF	TGTGCCAGCAGTTCCCCGGGGGGGGCCAATGAGCAGTTCTTC
NA	TRBJ1-6	TRBD1	TRBV27	CASSFDRVYNSPLHF	TGTGCCAGCAGTTTCGACAGGGTCTATAATTCACCCCTCCACTTT
NA	TRBJ2-3	NA	TRBV7-3	CASSLTGGTPDTQYF	TGTGCCAGCAGCTTAACGGGGGGAACCCCAGATACGCAGTATTTT
NA	TRBJ2-5	NA	TRBV5-5	CASSSDLGETQYF	TGTGCCAGCAGTAGTGACCTCGGGGAGACCCAGTACTTC
NA	TRBJ1-2	NA	TRBV2	CASSYSLQPGPGDGYTF	TGTGCCAGCAGTTACTCCCTCCAGCCAGGGCCGGGGGATGGCTACACCTTC
NA	TRBJ2-1	NA	TRBV5-1	CASSQGTYSYNEQFF	TGCGCCAGCAGCCAGGGGACCTACTCCTACAATGAGCAGTTCTTC
NA	TRBJ1-2	NA	TRBV9	CASSVDGNYGYTF	TGTGCCAGCAGCGTAGACGGTAACTATGGCTACACCTTC
NA	TRBJ2-3	NA	TRBV19	CASRPQALTDTQYF	TGTGCCAGTAGACCTCAAGCGCTCACAGATACGCAGTATTTT
NA	TRBJ2-7	NA	TRBV6-5	CASSYQGFMDEQYF	TGTGCCAGCAGTTATCAGGGGTTTATGGACGAGCAGTACTTC
NA	TRBJ2-3	TRBD2	TRBV4-3	CASSHFARSGGWADTQYF	TGCGCCAGCAGCCATTTCGCTCGGAGCGGGGGGTGGGCAGATACGCAGTATTTT
NA	TRBJ2-2	NA	TRBV18	CASSPPEAVNTGELFF	TGTGCCAGCTCACCACCAGAAGCGGTAAACACCGGGGAGCTGTTTTTT
NA	TRBJ1-3	NA	TRBV28	CASSSSGAGNTIYF	TGTGCCAGCAGCTCCTCGGGGGCTGGAAACACCATATATTTT
NA	TRBJ1-5	NA	TRBV7-6	CASSLGTPFSNQPQHF	TGTGCCAGCAGCTTAGGTACACCTTTTAGCAATCAGCCCCAGCATTTT
NA	TRBJ2-1	TRBD2	TRBV10-2	CASTPAGVRVNEQFF	TGCGCCAGCACTCCAGCGGGAGTAAGGGTCAATGAGCAGTTCTTC
few	TRBJ1-5	NA	TRBV19	CASSIGGGLQPQHF	TGTGCCAGTAGTATAGGGGGGGGCTTACAGCCCCAGCATTTT
NA	TRBJ2-7	NA	TRBV4-3	CASSQDWGAYEQYF	TGCGCCAGCAGCCAAGATTGGGGGGCCTACGAGCAGTACTTC
NA	TRBJ1-6	NA	TRBV9	CASSVGGATPLHF	TGTGCCAGCAGCGTAGGGGGCGCTACACCCCTCCACTTT
NA	TRBJ2-1	TRBD2	TRBV28	CASTLRLAGASEQFF	TGTGCCAGCACCCTTCGACTAGCGGGGGCTTCAGAGCAGTTCTTC
few	TRBJ2-7	NA	TRBV2	CASMRLGSSYEQYF	TGTGCCAGCATGCGGTTGGGGAGCTCCTACGAGCAGTACTTC
few	TRBJ2-5	TRBD1	TRBV5-6	CASSLRQGRETQYF	TGTGCCAGCAGCCTGAGACAGGGAAGAGAGACCCAGTACTTC
NA	TRBJ1-6	TRBD1	TRBV7-9	CASSPDRLPSPLHF	TGTGCCAGCAGCCCGGACAGGCTTCCTTCACCCCTCCACTTT
NA	TRBJ2-2	NA	TRBV15	CATSSSFLSGELFF	TGTGCCACCAGCAGCTCCTTTTTGAGCGGGGAGCTGTTTTTT
NA	TRBJ2-7	NA	TRBV7-7	CASSLSTDYEQYF	TGTGCTAGCAGCTTATCTACAGACTACGAGCAGTACTTC
NA	TRBJ1-2	NA	TRBV7-2	CASSSPTGSFNGYTF	TGTGCCAGCAGCTCACCGACAGGATCCTTCAATGGCTACACCTTC
NA	TRBJ1-1	NA	TRBV15	CATSMTPNTEAFF	TGTGCCACCAGCATGACTCCGAACACTGAAGCTTTCTTT
NA	TRBJ1-2	NA	TRBV6-1	CASSVVTGAYGYTF	TGTGCCAGCAGTGTGGTGACAGGCGCCTATGGCTACACCTTC
NA	TRBJ2-6	NA	TRBV7-9	CASSPRSGVGANVLTF	TGTGCCAGCAGCCCCCGTTCAGGGGTTGGGGCCAACGTCCTGACTTTC
NA	TRBJ1-1	NA	TRBV18	CASSPGVNTEAFF	TGTGCCAGCTCACCGGGAGTGAACACTGAAGCTTTCTTT
NA	TRBJ2-3	NA	TRBV7-9	CASSASGLSTDTQYF	TGTGCCAGCAGCGCCAGCGGACTCAGCACAGATACGCAGTATTTT
NA	TRBJ2-1	NA	TRBV11-2	CASGIPSEHYNEQFF	TGTGCCAGCGGCATCCCAAGCGAGCACTACAATGAGCAGTTCTTC
NA	TRBJ1-5	NA	TRBV18	CASSSLDRIGNQPQHF	TGTGCCAGCTCATCCCTGGACAGAATTGGAAATCAGCCCCAGCATTTT
NA	TRBJ2-7	TRBD2	TRBV28	CASTSGGADEQYF	TGTGCCAGCACCAGCGGGGGGGCGGACGAGCAGTACTTC
NA	TRBJ1-3	NA	TRBV11-1	CASSLESYRGNTIYF	TGTGCCAGCAGCTTAGAATCGTATCGTGGAAACACCATATATTTT
NA	TRBJ2-5	NA	TRBV11-2	CASSLGTVQETQYF	TGTGCCAGCAGCTTAGGGACAGTTCAAGAGACCCAGTACTTC
NA	TRBJ1-4	NA	TRBV5-5	CASSSQGNEKLFF	TGTGCCAGCAGCTCCCAGGGGAATGAAAAACTGTTTTTT
NA	TRBJ1-2	TRBD1	TRBV4-2	CASSQDVIAGGGYGYTF	TGTGCCAGCAGCCAAGATGTGATAGCAGGGGGAGGCTATGGCTACACCTTC
NA	TRBJ1-4	TRBD1	TRBV19	CASSRGNRDNVEKLFF	TGTGCCAGCTCCAGGGGGAACAGGGACAATGTTGAAAAACTGTTTTTT
many	TRBJ1-2	NA	TRBV5-4	CASSLGLYGYTF	TGTGCCAGCAGCTTGGGTCTCTATGGCTACACCTTC